The 26 T cell receptor beta chains listed next were all sequenced from one sample in a study of blood T cells in healthy people across ages. For the second PCR, which ran for roughly 7 to 11 cycles, a sample-barcoded 5' primer and a J-beta primer mix were used. In TCRdb, the 5' RACE reads were re-called with MiXCR into one record per CDR3 protein. The top ten hold over 30% of the sample, which has around 690,000 distinct CDR3 sequences, 58% seen once. Sample: blood. These receptors were taken from a man in his fifties or sixties in good health.

The J gene is TRBJ2-7, the V gene TRBV27, with D possibly matching TRBD2 (7 bases). Germline CDR1 is MNHEY and CDR2 is SMNVEV (reference sequence). The CDR3 sequence is 15 residues long. V was cut by 8 bases and J by 2 bases, with 19 bases left in between. The CDR3, as DNA: TGTGCCAGCTCTAGGGGGGCGGGGGTCCCCTACGAGCAGTACTTC. Its protein is CASSRGAGVPYEQYF.

This clonotype came up a few times. V and J are TRBV7-2 and TRBJ2-7, with TRBD2 matching 13 bases. The V gene's germline CDR1 is SGHTA and CDR2 FQGNSA. The CDR3 has 14 amino acids. V shed 6 bases and J 6 bases; nucleotides not matched to a gene: 5. The CDR3: CASRRGLAGVEQYF. CDR3 nucleotides: TGTGCCAGCAGACGCGGACTAGCGGGGGTCGAGCAGTACTTC.

In regard to this clonotype: The junction does not match germline at one end; this may be a read error. This chain uses TRBV14 with TRBJ2-7; 8 bases map to TRBD1. The CDR3 runs 18 residues. Looked up from germline, CDR1 is SGHDN and CDR2 is FVKESK. The CDR3 region has the DNA TGTGCCGGCAGCCGCCGCCGACAGGGGAGATTCCCCTCCTACGAGCAGTACTTC. Residues: CAGSRRRQGRFPSYEQYF.

The chain uses TRBV7-8 and TRBJ2-6; maybe TRBD1 (6 bases). V gave up 5 bases and J gave up 6 bases, with 8 bases separating them. Germline CDR1 and CDR2: SGHVS and FQNEAQ. The CDR3 has 13 amino acids. CDR3 amino acids: CASSTGPANVLTF. The CDR3 DNA reads as TGTGCCAGCAGCACAGGGCCGGCCAACGTCCTGACTTTC.

This clonotype was detected ten times or more. The V and J genes are TRBV3-1 and TRBJ2-5; D is uncertain. The germline V gene has CDR1 LGHDT and CDR2 YNNKEL (reference sequence). CDR3 size: 12 residues. V was trimmed by 1 base and J by 4 bases, leaving 4 bases between them. The CDR3 is CASSQVRETQYF. The CDR3 DNA reads TGTGCCAGCAGCCAAGTCCGAGAGACCCAGTACTTC.

The chain recombines TRBV10-3 with TRBJ1-6; D is uncertain. V gave up 3 bases and J gave up 8 bases, with 17 bases separating them. This CDR3 comprises 16 residues. CDR1 is ENHRY and CDR2 is SYGVKD in the germline V gene. The CDR3 here is CAISDKLALSDSPLHF. For the CDR3, the DNA is TGTGCCATCAGTGATAAGTTGGCCCTCTCGGATTCACCCCTCCACTTT.

This clonotype has a handful of counts. V gene TRBV20-1 combines with J gene TRBJ2-1; 12 bases agree with TRBD2. The CDR3 contains 14 residues. With 3 bases clipped from V and 9 bases from J, the junction kept 6 bases outside the gene matches. The germline CDR1 and CDR2 sequences are DFQATT and SNEGSKA (reference sequence). CDR3 nucleotides: TGCAGTGCTAGGGCTAGCGGGGGGGCCGGTGAGCAGTTCTTC. This sequence encodes CSARASGGAGEQFF.

The chain couples TRBV6-5 to TRBJ1-2, with TRBD1 as a possible D gene (5 bases). The germline gives CDR1 MNHEY, CDR2 SVGAGI. The V and J ends lost 6 bases and 4 bases respectively, with 9 bases between them. CDR3 length: 12 residues. The CDR3 coding sequence is TGTGCCAGCAGAGACAGCCCCTATGGCTACACCTTC. Its translation is CASRDSPYGYTF.

This clonotype was seen only a few times. The gene calls are TRBV12-3 or TRBV12-4 and TRBJ1-2; 7 bases map to TRBD1. The CDR3 spans 13 residues. V shed 4 bases, J shed 5 bases, and the junction held 4 bases outside the gene matches. CDR3 residues: CASSSQGVYGYTF. The CDR3 coding sequence is TGTGCCAGCAGTTCCCAGGGGGTATATGGCTACACCTTC.

This clonotype was seen a few times. This chain uses TRBV28 with TRBJ2-1; 13 bases map to TRBD2. The CDR3 has 15 residues. Unmatched junction bases numbered 7, after V lost 8 bases and J lost 6 bases. Germline V gene lookup returns CDR1 MDHEN and CDR2 SYDVKM. The CDR3 DNA sequence: TGTGCCAGCCGACCCGGGACTAGCGGGGTCAATGAGCAGTTCTTC. It is translated as CASRPGTSGVNEQFF.

This chain joins TRBV27 and TRBJ2-3; TRBD2 matches 13 bases. The length of the CDR3 is 17 residues. Germline CDR1 and CDR2: MNHEY and SMNVEV (reference sequence). Germline trimming cut 3 bases from V and 6 bases from J; bases unmatched to any gene: 9. The CDR3 loop is CASSLGLAGPPWDTQYF. Written as DNA, the CDR3 is TGTGCCAGCAGTTTGGGACTAGCGGGACCGCCATGGGATACGCAGTATTTT.

The chain couples TRBV10-2 to TRBJ1-2, with 10 positions matching TRBD1. This CDR3 is built from 16 residues. J was trimmed by 2 bases and V by 0 bases; bases with no gene match: 3. From germline, CDR1 is WSHSY and CDR2 SAAADI. The CDR3 region has the DNA TGCGCCAGCAGTGAGTCGGGGGGACAGGGGAACTATGGCTACACCTTC. Translating gives CASSESGGQGNYGYTF.

This clonotype has only one observation. The V call is TRBV6-5, the J call TRBJ1-5; D is uncertain. CDR1 and CDR2 from the germline V gene are MNHEY and SVGAGI. V was cut by 0 bases and J by 3 bases, with 9 bases left in between. The CDR3 sequence is 15 residues long. CDR3 in amino acids: CASSYSYSANQPQHF. The CDR3 region has the DNA TGTGCCAGCAGTTACTCCTACAGCGCCAATCAGCCCCAGCATTTT.

The chain links TRBV7-2 to TRBJ2-1; TRBD1 aligns across 7 bases. After removal of 4 bases from V and 7 bases from J, the junction contained 4 bases not matched to a gene. The CDR3 sequence is 13 residues long. In germline, CDR1 is SGHTA, CDR2 FQGNSA. CDR3 DNA: TGTGCCAGCAGCTCCCAACAGGGGAATGAGCAGTTCTTC. Translating it yields CASSSQQGNEQFF.

The chain recombines TRBV19 with TRBJ2-5; D perhaps matches TRBD2 (5 bases). The CDR3 length is 14 residues. From germline, CDR1 is LNHDA and CDR2 SQIVND (reference sequence). The V gene lost 6 bases and the J gene lost 5 bases, with 16 bases spanning the gap. The CDR3 DNA is TGTGCCAGTAGCGGGATTAGCGAGCGGGAGACCCAGTACTTC. Its translation is CASSGISERETQYF.

This chain connects TRBV20-1 to TRBJ1-2; TRBD1 is a possible D gene (5 bases). Per germline, CDR1 DFQATT and CDR2 SNEGSKA (reference sequence). This CDR3 spans 15 amino acids. V was shortened by 5 bases and J by 6 bases, with 22 bases between the two germline ends. The CDR3 sequence: CSASTLTGLHNGYTF. The CDR3 nucleotides read TGCAGTGCTTCCACCCTTACAGGATTACATAATGGCTACACCTTC.

The chain couples TRBV7-9 to TRBJ1-1; the D gene is possibly TRBD1 (6 bases). Germline V lookup: CDR1 SEHNR, CDR2 FQNEAQ (reference sequence). V lost 5 bases, J lost 5 bases, and 15 bases lay in between. This CDR3 spans 14 amino acids. The CDR3 coding sequence is TGTGCCAGCAGCACACAGGGAGCGAGTACTGAAGCTTTCTTT. It encodes CASSTQGASTEAFF.

CDR3 DNA: TGTGCCAGCAGTTCGAATTTTGGGACGTTTGAAGCTTTCTTT. Amino acids: CASSSNFGTFEAFF. The chain has TRBV12-3 or TRBV12-4 and TRBJ1-1, with D maybe TRBD1 (5 bases). Trimming left V 4 bases short and J 7 bases short, with 16 bases between. The CDR3 has 14 residues.

This clonotype was picked up many times. The chain combines TRBV5-1 with TRBJ1-4, with a weak D call TRBD1 (5 bases). V was pared by 0 bases and J by 0 bases, with 15 bases between. Germline V gives CDR1 SGHRS, CDR2 YFSETQ. This CDR3 comprises 18 residues. CDR3 in amino acids: CASSLDQGGFATNEKLFF. CDR3 bases: TGCGCCAGCAGCTTGGATCAGGGAGGGTTCGCAACTAATGAAAAACTGTTTTTT.

V and J are TRBV7-9 and TRBJ1-1; no clear D. Germline V gene lookup returns CDR1 SEHNR and CDR2 FQNEAQ (reference sequence). Trimming took off 4 bases at V and 3 bases at J, with 12 bases between the two ends. The CDR3 extends over 14 amino acids. CDR3 in amino acids: CASSSEGSDTEAFF. The CDR3 bases are TGTGCCAGCAGCTCGGAGGGTTCGGACACTGAAGCTTTCTTT.

V usage is TRBV5-4 and J usage is TRBJ2-3; tentatively, D is TRBD1 or TRBD2 (6 bases each). CDR1 and CDR2 (germline): SGHNT, YYREEE (reference sequence). The CDR3 length is 16 residues. V shed 4 bases and J shed 0 bases, with 15 bases lying between them. CDR3: CASSLGGGTSTDTQYF. The CDR3 DNA reads TGTGCCAGCAGCCTCGGGGGCGGAACGAGCACAGATACGCAGTATTTT.

The chain combines TRBV5-1 with TRBJ2-5, with TRBD2 identical over 10 bases. In germline, CDR1 is SGHRS, CDR2 YFSETQ. Trimming took 6 bases from V and 3 from J; bases not matched to a gene: 2. The CDR3 consists of 13 residues. The chain's CDR3 is CASNLAGEETQYF. Written as DNA, the CDR3 is TGCGCCAGCAACCTAGCGGGGGAAGAGACCCAGTACTTC.

The rearrangement joins TRBV5-5 to TRBJ1-3; TRBD1 matches 9 bases. The CDR3 totals 16 residues. Germline V lookup: CDR1 SGHKS, CDR2 YYEKEE (reference sequence). With 4 bases clipped from V and 1 base from J, the junction kept 6 bases outside the gene matches. The CDR3 spells CASSVAGTGSGNTIYF. For the CDR3, the DNA is TGTGCCAGCAGCGTTGCCGGGACAGGGTCTGGAAACACCATATATTTT.

The table lists this clonotype with a few counts. This chain connects TRBV14 to TRBJ1-6; 7 bases are shared with TRBD1. Trimming took 8 bases from V and 7 from J; bases not matched to a gene: 5. This CDR3 contains 13 residues. Germline V gene sequence: CDR1 SGHDN, CDR2 FVKESK. The CDR3 DNA reads as TGTGCCAGCGCGGAGGGGGCAAATTCACCCCTCCACTTT. This encodes CASAEGANSPLHF.

The genes are TRBV3-1 and TRBJ2-7, with a weak D call TRBD2 (5 bases). Matching the DNA end better, TRBJ2-5 makes the J call doubtful. CDR3 length: 15 amino acids. Germline CDR1 LGHDT, CDR2 YNNKEL (reference sequence). The CDR3 nucleotides read TGTGCCAGCAGCCAAGACGGGCCGGGTGGAGGGACCCAGTACTTC. It encodes CASSQDGPGGGTQYF.

There are a few counts of this clonotype. V is TRBV20-1 and J is TRBJ2-5; D possibly corresponds to TRBD1 (6 bases). CDR1 and CDR2 (germline): DFQATT, SNEGSKA (reference sequence). The germline V and J ends were trimmed by 5 bases and 2 bases, with 9 bases remaining between them. There are 12 residues in the CDR3. This CDR3 reads CSAGQLQETQYF. CDR3 in DNA: TGCAGTGCTGGACAGCTACAAGAGACCCAGTACTTC.